This T cell receptor beta chain was captured by sequencing in a study of blood T cell repertoires in COVID-19. Looked up from germline, CDR1 is SGHRS and CDR2 is YFSETQ. V was cut by 0 bases and J by 2 bases, with 11 bases left in between. The CDR3 consists of 15 residues. Seattle's enrolled individuals joined amid active infection and were then monitored longitudinally. Original analysis: By means of reference gene primer amplification, nucleated cell counts were estimated. Profiling relied on immunoSEQ multiplex PCR, and the TCRdb table lists in-frame clones only, not all of them. V and J calls and clone size are as listed in that table; D and trimming were resolved from the DNA. The sample includes 55,000 or so clones, roughly 87% seen only once; the top ten take about 3.6%.

The clonotype originates from a man between 40 and 49 years old with COVID-19, enrolled during active disease. The chain has TRBV5-1 and TRBJ2-5, with a possible D match to TRBD1 (6 bases). Sequences were obtained from peripheral blood. The CDR3 is CASSLAGQGQETQYF. For the CDR3, the DNA is TGCGCCAGCAGCTTGGCCGGCCAGGGGCAAGAGACCCAGTACTTC.